Following are 27 T cell receptor beta chains from one sample sequenced in a study of blood T cell dynamics during melanoma immunotherapy. Data came from immunoSEQ multiplex PCR; TCRdb stores just in-frame clones and leaves some out. The sample has about 17,000 clones; about 80% are singletons. The time point was: pre-treatment baseline. Sequencing used blood, obtained from a patient treated with checkpoint blockade. All receptors come from a human donor with melanoma.

CDR3 region: CASSLYPRRLFF. CDR3 coding DNA: TGTGCCAGCAGTTTATATCCCAGGAGACTGTTTTTT. This chain links TRBV27 with TRBJ1-4; D gene unclear. V was pared by 1 base and J by 13 bases, with 10 bases between. Germline V gene lookup returns CDR1 MNHEY and CDR2 SMNVEV (reference sequence). CDR3 length equals 12 residues.

The gene calls are TRBV7-6 and TRBJ2-7; D not resolved. Germline V lookup: CDR1 SGHVS, CDR2 FNYEAQ. Trimming removed 1 base at V and 5 bases at J, with 15 bases between. This CDR3 has 15 residues. The CDR3 loop is CASSLGTWPPHEQYF. In DNA, the CDR3 is TGTGCCAGCAGCTTAGGTACCTGGCCACCCCACGAGCAGTACTTC.

J is TRBJ2-3 and V is TRBV7-9; 9 bases are a match to TRBD2. The CDR3 has 16 residues. Germline CDR1 and CDR2: SEHNR and FQNEAQ (reference sequence). The trim removed 7 bases at V and 3 bases at J, leaving 11 bases unmatched. CDR3 sequence reads: CASTLLAGEGTDTQYF. DNA for the CDR3: TGTGCCAGCACCCTGTTAGCGGGAGAGGGAACAGATACGCAGTATTTT.

The chain couples TRBV27 to TRBJ2-3; D ambiguous. The CDR3 spans 14 residues. Between the trimmed V and J ends, which lost 6 bases and 2 bases, there was a span of 12 bases. Germline V gene sequence: CDR1 MNHEY, CDR2 SMNVEV (reference sequence). The CDR3 sequence is CASRETPHTDTQYF. The DNA of the CDR3 is TGTGCCAGCAGGGAGACCCCCCACACAGATACGCAGTATTTT.

As DNA, the CDR3 is TGTGCCAGCAGCTTCGCGGGACAGGGGTACGAGCAGTACTTC. Its translation is CASSFAGQGYEQYF. The chain has TRBV7-9 and TRBJ2-7; 10 bases map to TRBD1. This CDR3 contains 14 residues. Germline V lookup: CDR1 SEHNR, CDR2 FQNEAQ (reference sequence). Losses at the gene ends were 3 bases for V and 4 bases for J; bases not matched to a gene: 3.

This chain links TRBV5-1 with TRBJ1-4; D gene ambiguous. Trimming pared 0 bases from V and 8 bases from J, leaving 11 bases between. CDR3 length: 14 amino acids. The V gene's germline CDR1 is SGHRS and CDR2 YFSETQ. The CDR3 sequence: CASSLGGFGEKLFF. In DNA, the CDR3 is TGCGCCAGCAGCTTGGGCGGCTTTGGGGAAAAACTGTTTTTT.

The chain joins TRBV28 to TRBJ2-3; 8 nucleotides match TRBD2. CDR1 is MDHEN, CDR2 SYDVKM, per germline. The V and J ends lost 7 bases and 2 bases, in that order; junction bases with no gene match: 11. The CDR3 extends over 16 amino acids. The chain's CDR3 is CASTKAPGGATDTQYF. The CDR3 nucleotides read TGTGCCAGCACCAAAGCACCCGGGGGGGCCACAGATACGCAGTATTTT.

The gene calls are TRBV6-5 and TRBJ2-7; 7 bases line up with TRBD1. This CDR3 contains 13 residues. Per the germline V gene, CDR1 is MNHEY and CDR2 is SVGAGI. With 5 bases clipped from V and 5 bases from J, the junction kept 6 bases outside the gene matches. CDR3 protein: CASSTLQGHEQYF. In nucleotides, the CDR3 is TGTGCCAGCAGTACACTACAGGGGCACGAGCAGTACTTC.

This clone was seen more than once but under ten times. The V and J genes are TRBV19 and TRBJ1-1; 7 bases align to TRBD1. This CDR3 spans 15 amino acids. The V gene's germline CDR1 is LNHDA and CDR2 SQIVND (reference sequence). With 10 bases clipped from V and 0 bases from J, the junction kept 11 bases outside the gene matches. The CDR3 spells CATRTGEGVNTEAFF. Written as DNA, the CDR3 is TGTGCCACCCGTACAGGGGAGGGGGTGAACACTGAAGCTTTCTTT.

This clone was found a few times. The chain recombines TRBV9 with TRBJ1-2; a weak D match, TRBD1 (5 bases). Trimming stripped 3 bases from V and 4 bases from J, with 16 bases between. This CDR3 is built from 15 residues. CDR1 and CDR2 from the germline V gene are SGDLS and YYNGEE. Here the CDR3 DNA reads TGTGCCAGCAGCGGGTCCAGGGTTCGTTCCTATGGCTACACCTTC. Amino acids: CASSGSRVRSYGYTF.

The J gene is TRBJ2-5, the V gene TRBV7-9; 11 nucleotides agree with TRBD2. The CDR3 consists of 16 residues. Trimming at V came to 3 bases and at J to 5 bases, leaving 8 bases not matched to a gene. CDR1 is SEHNR, CDR2 FQNEAQ, per germline (reference sequence). The CDR3 DNA sequence: TGTGCCAGCAGCTTCAGGCTAGCGGGAGGAGGGGAGACCCAGTACTTC. It is translated as CASSFRLAGGGETQYF.

This chain joins TRBV5-5 and TRBJ2-7, with TRBD1 identical over 8 bases. The CDR3 extends over 15 amino acids. Germline V lookup: CDR1 SGHKS, CDR2 YYEKEE (reference sequence). The V gene end was trimmed by 1 base and the J gene end by 3 bases; junction bases not matched to a gene: 6. The CDR3 sequence: CASSLSPGGVYEQYF. For the CDR3, the DNA is TGTGCCAGCAGCTTGTCCCCAGGGGGCGTCTACGAGCAGTACTTC. Combining the CDR3 with reference TRBV5-5 and TRBJ2-7 gives the whole variable domain DAGVTQSPTHLIKTRGQQVTLRCSPISGHKSVSWYQQVLGQGPQFIFQYYEKEERGRGNFPDRFSARQFPNYSSELNVNALLLGDSALYLCASSLSPGGVYEQYFGPGTRLTVT.

CDR3 residues: CASSLGRGSTFEQYF. The CDR3 nucleotides are TGTGCCAGCAGCTTAGGGAGGGGCAGTACGTTCGAGCAGTACTTC. The chain joins TRBV7-6 to TRBJ2-7, with a weak D call TRBD2 (6 bases). This CDR3 contains 15 residues. CDR1 SGHVS and CDR2 FNYEAQ come from the germline V gene. V shed 1 base and J shed 6 bases, with 16 bases lying between them.

V is TRBV28 and J is TRBJ1-5; weak D call: TRBD1 (5 bases). The CDR3 is 14 residues long. Germline V gives CDR1 MDHEN, CDR2 SYDVKM. Trimming stripped 6 bases from V and 0 bases from J, with 9 bases between. This CDR3 reads CASSQGLSNQPQHF. The CDR3 DNA follows: TGTGCCAGCAGCCAGGGTCTTAGCAATCAGCCCCAGCATTTT.

The chain joins TRBV7-2 to TRBJ2-7, with TRBD2 as a possible D gene (5 bases). The CDR3 length is 14 residues. From germline, CDR1 is SGHTA and CDR2 FQGNSA. Between the trimmed V and J ends, which lost 2 bases and 0 bases, there was a span of 8 bases. CDR3 in amino acids: CASSLIGSSYEQYF. As DNA, the CDR3 is TGTGCCAGCAGCTTAATTGGGAGCTCCTACGAGCAGTACTTC.

V is TRBV20-1 and J is TRBJ1-1; D is uncertain. The CDR3 runs to 11 residues. Trimming cost V 3 bases and J 1 base, with 3 bases left between them. CDR1 is DFQATT, CDR2 SNEGSKA, per germline (reference sequence). The CDR3 loop reads CSASRNTEAFF. The CDR3 nucleotides read TGCAGTGCTAGCCGGAACACTGAAGCTTTCTTT.

The rearrangement links TRBV21-1 to TRBJ1-5; the DNA was not compared with TRBD1, the D call given in the table. TRBV21-1 has pseudogene status. The CDR3 contains 19 residues. In nucleotides, the CDR3 is TGTGCCAGCAGCAAGGTAATGACGACAGGGTTGGGGCGGAATCAGCCCCAGCATTTT. As protein: CASSKVMTTGLGRNQPQHF.

This clone was observed a handful of times. The V gene is TRBV19, the J gene TRBJ1-1; 7 positions agree with TRBD1. The CDR3 runs 13 residues. The V gene end was trimmed by 5 bases and the J gene end by 4 bases; junction bases not matched to a gene: 4. CDR1 LNHDA and CDR2 SQIVND come from the germline V gene (reference sequence). The CDR3 DNA reads TGTGCCAGTAGTCCTCAGGGGGGCACTGAAGCTTTCTTT. This sequence encodes CASSPQGGTEAFF.

The chain carries TRBV19 and TRBJ2-1, with 10 bases matching TRBD2. Germline values: CDR1 LNHDA, CDR2 SQIVND (reference sequence). Trimming cost V 5 bases and J 3 bases; bases outside gene matches: 4. This CDR3 comprises 15 residues. As DNA, the CDR3 is TGTGCCAGTAGTTTGGCTAGCGGGAGCTACAATGAGCAGTTCTTC. Encoded protein: CASSLASGSYNEQFF.

The rearrangement links TRBV7-6 to TRBJ2-3, with unresolved D. The germline V and J ends were trimmed by 8 bases and 2 bases, with 14 bases remaining between them. The CDR3 consists of 14 residues. The germline V gene has CDR1 SGHVS and CDR2 FNYEAQ. The CDR3 loop reads CASGRARNTDTQYF. The DNA for the CDR3 is TGTGCCAGCGGGCGAGCAAGGAACACAGATACGCAGTATTTT.

In regard to this clone: Distinct nucleotide sequences in the sample also encode this CDR3. The gene calls are TRBV28 and TRBJ1-6; D remains ambiguous. Trimming shortened V by 3 bases and J by 7 bases, and 7 bases separated the two germline ends. The CDR3 has 13 residues. Germline-derived CDR1 and CDR2 are MDHEN and SYDVKM. CDR3 protein: CASSFKDNSPLHF. The CDR3 DNA is TGTGCCAGCAGTTTTAAGGACAATTCACCCCTCCACTTT.

The chain recombines TRBV9 with TRBJ1-2, with D tentatively TRBD1 (6 bases). Trimming took off 0 bases at V and 6 bases at J, with 15 bases between the two ends. CDR1 SGDLS and CDR2 YYNGEE come from the germline V gene. CDR3 length equals 15 residues. CDR3 sequence reads: CASSVAQGQGHGYTF. CDR3 nucleotides: TGTGCCAGCAGCGTAGCTCAGGGCCAGGGGCATGGCTACACCTTC.

The rearrangement links TRBV7-6 to TRBJ2-3; unclear D gene. The V gene lost 6 bases and the J gene lost 6 bases, with 13 bases spanning the gap. The CDR3 contains 13 residues. The germline V gene encodes CDR1 SGHVS and CDR2 FNYEAQ. CDR3 coding DNA: TGTGCCAGCAGTCCTAACAGAGACGATACGCAGTATTTT. Residues: CASSPNRDDTQYF.

This clone has just one count. This chain connects TRBV5-5 to TRBJ2-1; 9 positions match TRBD2. The CDR3 spans 14 residues. V gave up 7 bases and J gave up 4 bases; unmatched junction bases: 6. The germline V gene encodes CDR1 SGHKS and CDR2 YYEKEE (reference sequence). The DNA of the CDR3 is TGTGCCAGCTCCCGACTAGCGGTTTACAATGAGCAGTTCTTC. Its protein is CASSRLAVYNEQFF. The full variable domain, with the rest looked up from reference TRBV5-5 and TRBJ2-1, is DAGVTQSPTHLIKTRGQQVTLRCSPISGHKSVSWYQQVLGQGPQFIFQYYEKEERGRGNFPDRFSARQFPNYSSELNVNALLLGDSALYLCASSRLAVYNEQFFGPGTRLTVL.

The rearrangement links TRBV4-2 to TRBJ2-2; 7 positions match TRBD2. The V and J ends lost 3 bases and 2 bases, in that order; junction bases with no gene match: 9. Germline assignment: CDR1 LGHNA and CDR2 YNFKEQ. The CDR3 is 17 residues long. In nucleotides, the CDR3 is TGTGCCAGCAGCCATTTTGCCAGCGGGGCCAACACCGGGGAGCTGTTTTTT. Encoded protein: CASSHFASGANTGELFF.

The genes are TRBV28 and TRBJ1-2, with TRBD1 identical over 9 bases. This CDR3 has 15 amino acids. Germline CDR1 and CDR2: MDHEN and SYDVKM. Trimming cost V 4 bases and J 6 bases; bases outside gene matches: 9. The CDR3 loop reads CASSSPTGGSNGYTF. CDR3 DNA: TGTGCCAGCAGTTCCCCGACAGGGGGGTCAAATGGCTACACCTTC.

In its sample, this clone was seen a few times. The chain recombines TRBV4-1 with TRBJ1-5; 9 nucleotides match TRBD1. Per germline, CDR1 MGHRA and CDR2 YSYEKL. This CDR3 has 14 amino acids. Trimming took 4 bases from V and 4 from J; bases not matched to a gene: 2. DNA for the CDR3: TGCGCCAGCAGCCGGGGACAGGGTAATCAGCCCCAGCATTTT. This codes for CASSRGQGNQPQHF.